The T cell receptor beta chain described here comes from a study of cytomegalovirus exposure and HLA in healthy donors. With respect to this clone: Its antigen is still unknown.

The CDR3 has 15 amino acids. PCR primers comprised 60 Vbeta and 13 Jbeta primers. The data were produced by immunoSEQ multiplex PCR, yet TCRdb's version contains in-frame clones alone and is incomplete. The data contain about 180,000 clones, 65% to 85% of them singletons. Points from the study as a whole: A list of 150 or so TCR beta chains associated with cytomegalovirus was given.

Material for sequencing was PBMCs. The chain recombines TRBV21-1 with TRBJ2-7; whether TRBD2, the table's D call, matches the DNA was not checked. TRBV21-1 represents a pseudogene. This TCR derives from a boy between 2 and 15 years old in good health and CMV-seronegative. CDR3 protein: CASSASGETVHEQYF. CDR3 in DNA: TGTGCCAGCAGCGCTAGCGGGGAGACTGTTCACGAGCAGTACTTC.